Listed below are T cell receptor beta chains from one sample, sequenced in a study of preoperative IRX-2 immunotherapy in early breast cancer. Assay: immunoSEQ multiplex PCR; the TCRdb copy retains only in-frame clones and omits some. There are approximately 96,000 clones in the sample; approximately 90% occur only once, and roughly 2% lies in the top ten. The material sequenced was tumor tissue, taken after IRX-2 immunotherapy. The receptors here all came from a human donor with breast cancer. Each CDR3 is given with its conserved first and last residue. Each record gives: clone size, J gene, D gene, V gene, CDR3 protein, CDR3 DNA. The D gene is left open where the match is weak. The size of a clone is reported for some rows only, either as once, few or many, or as a class for expanded clones.

NA TRBJ2-7 NA TRBV29-1 CSVGSGTYEQYF TGCAGCGTTGGAAGCGGCACCTACGAGCAGTACTTC
NA TRBJ1-2 TRBD1 TRBV6-8 CASRRTGPNYGYTF TGTGCCAGCAGGCGGACAGGGCCTAACTATGGCTACACCTTC
NA TRBJ1-3 NA TRBV5-1 CASSLAAGSTGNTIYF TGCGCCAGCAGCTTGGCCGCCGGCTCAACTGGAAACACCATATATTTT
NA TRBJ1-1 NA TRBV6-8 CASSYWEIVGPMNTEAFF TGTGCCAGCAGTTACTGGGAGATTGTGGGCCCCATGAACACTGAAGCTTTCTTT
NA TRBJ2-7 NA TRBV28 CASYDSQAYEQYF TGTGCCAGCTACGATTCCCAAGCCTACGAGCAGTACTTC
few TRBJ1-5 NA TRBV1 CASSQESHSNQPQHF TGCGCCAGCAGCCAAGAATCCCATAGCAATCAGCCCCAGCATTTT
NA TRBJ1-1 TRBD1 TRBV19 CASSPIDRALNTEAFF TGTGCCAGTAGTCCAATCGACAGGGCACTGAACACTGAAGCTTTCTTT
NA TRBJ2-5 TRBD2 TRBV29-1 CSVGQTSGRAGRETQYF TGCAGCGTTGGGCAGACTAGCGGGAGGGCCGGTAGAGAGACCCAGTACTTC
NA TRBJ2-7 TRBD1 TRBV7-7 CASSPGTGEPGQYF TGTGCCAGCAGCCCTGGGACAGGGGAACCAGGGCAGTACTTC
NA TRBJ1-5 NA TRBV28 CASSSSGGNQPQHF TGTGCCAGCAGTTCTTCCGGGGGGAATCAGCCCCAGCATTTT
NA TRBJ1-2 NA TRBV30 CAWSERRGNYGYTF TGTGCCTGGAGTGAACGAAGAGGGAACTATGGCTACACCTTC
NA TRBJ2-7 NA TRBV19 CASAAGSPYEQYF TGTGCCAGTGCAGCGGGCTCCCCCTACGAGCAGTACTTC
NA TRBJ2-7 NA TRBV30 CAWSVGTGQSMEQYF TGTGCCTGGAGTGTTGGGACCGGCCAAAGTATGGAGCAGTACTTC
NA TRBJ2-7 NA TRBV18 CASSPNGAEQYF TGTGCCAGCTCACCAAACGGGGCGGAGCAGTACTTC
NA TRBJ2-1 TRBD1 TRBV6-8 CASKSGGFSNEQFF TGTGCCAGCAAGTCAGGGGGTTTTAGTAATGAGCAGTTCTTC
NA TRBJ1-5 NA TRBV5-1 CASSINPGVEQPQHF TGCGCCAGCAGCATCAACCCCGGGGTTGAACAGCCCCAGCATTTT
NA TRBJ2-1 NA TRBV10-3 CAISGSGTASYNEQFF TGTGCCATCAGTGGATCCGGGACTGCCTCCTACAATGAGCAGTTCTTC
NA TRBJ1-1 NA TRBV6-8 CAISRLEMNTEAFF TGTGCCATCAGCCGACTGGAAATGAATACTGAAGCTTTCTTT
NA TRBJ2-3 NA TRBV28 CASSFIWYSDTQYF TGTGCCAGCAGTTTTATCTGGTACTCAGATACGCAGTATTTT
NA TRBJ2-7 NA TRBV19 CAASPEGVEEQYF TGTGCCGCCTCCCCAGAGGGTGTAGAAGAGCAGTACTTC
once TRBJ1-4 TRBD1 TRBV6-7 CASSYDRAPSMANEKLFF TGTGCCAGCAGTTACGACAGGGCCCCCTCGATGGCTAATGAAAAACTGTTTTTT
NA TRBJ2-1 NA TRBV14 CASSLTLYNEQFF TGTGCCAGCAGCCTAACGTTGTACAATGAGCAGTTCTTC
NA TRBJ2-1 TRBD2 TRBV5-1 CASSLASPSGGGWKFF TGCGCCAGCAGCTTGGCTTCTCCTAGCGGGGGAGGTTGGAAGTTCTTC
NA TRBJ1-2 NA TRBV5-1 CASSFGGEHYGYTF TGCGCCAGCAGCTTCGGAGGGGAACACTATGGCTACACCTTC
NA TRBJ1-1 NA TRBV7-1 CASSLQQGNTEAFF TGTGCCAGCAGCTTGCAACAGGGGAACACTGAAGCTTTCTTT
NA TRBJ1-4 NA TRBV18 CASAGTAMTATNEKLFF TGTGCCAGCGCCGGTACGGCGATGACGGCAACTAATGAAAAACTGTTTTTT
NA TRBJ2-7 NA TRBV7-7 CASRHEGGRNYEQYF TGTGCCAGCCGCCATGAGGGTGGGAGGAACTACGAGCAGTACTTC
NA TRBJ2-6 NA TRBV14 CASSLTAPGANVLTF TGTGCCAGCAGCCTCACGGCCCCCGGGGCCAACGTCCTGACTTTC
NA TRBJ2-1 TRBD2 TRBV11-3 CASKGVGGAYNEQFF TGTGCCAGCAAGGGAGTCGGGGGGGCCTACAATGAGCAGTTCTTC
NA TRBJ2-5 NA TRBV1 CASSLAVAETQYF TGCGCCAGCAGCCTCGCCGTGGCCGAGACCCAGTACTTC
NA TRBJ2-7 NA TRBV22-1 CASSPPGQGGQYF TGTGCCAGCAGTCCCCCGGGACAGGGAGGGCAGTACTTC
NA TRBJ1-5 NA TRBV15 CATRVGSYSNQPQHF TGTGCCACCAGGGTGGGCAGTTATAGCAATCAGCCCCAGCATTTT
NA TRBJ2-3 NA TRBV28 CASSPGGLADTQYF TGTGCCAGCAGTCCCGGTGGACTGGCAGATACGCAGTATTTT
NA TRBJ2-6 NA TRBV6-8 CASSYSGANVLTF TGTGCCAGCAGTTATTCTGGGGCCAACGTCCTGACTTTC
NA TRBJ2-7 NA TRBV18 CASSSGLNYEQYF TGTGCCAGCTCATCGGGACTCAACTACGAGCAGTACTTC
NA TRBJ2-7 NA TRBV30 CAWSPFSRTDEQYF TGTGCCTGGAGCCCATTTTCGAGGACGGACGAGCAGTACTTC
few TRBJ2-7 TRBD1 TRBV28 CASSSPHRGRNYEQYF TGTGCCAGCAGTTCACCTCACAGGGGGCGAAACTACGAGCAGTACTTC
NA TRBJ1-1 NA TRBV29-1 CSVASPGFLNTEAFF TGCAGCGTTGCCTCCCCGGGGTTCCTGAACACTGAAGCTTTCTTT
NA TRBJ1-5 NA TRBV19 CASSDRTAISPQHF TGTGCCAGTAGTGATAGGACGGCGATCAGCCCCCAGCATTTT
NA TRBJ2-1 TRBD2 TRBV28 CASSGGGERGINEQFF TGTGCCAGCAGTGGGGGCGGAGAGCGGGGGATAAATGAGCAGTTCTTC
NA TRBJ2-1 NA TRBV19 CASSPTDSSYNEQFF TGTGCCAGTAGTCCGACGGACAGCTCCTACAATGAGCAGTTCTTC
NA TRBJ1-1 TRBD1 TRBV19 CASSSRDRSDSEAFF TGTGCCAGTAGTAGCCGGGACAGGAGTGACTCTGAAGCTTTCTTT
NA TRBJ2-7 NA TRBV6-8 CASSSLNQGAYEQYF TGTGCCAGCAGTTCGCTCAATCAGGGAGCCTACGAGCAGTACTTC
NA TRBJ1-5 NA TRBV6-8 CASVIEVYSNQPQHF TGTGCCAGCGTGATCGAAGTCTATAGCAATCAGCCCCAGCATTTT
NA TRBJ1-3 NA TRBV6-8 CASARGRDGNTIYF TGTGCCAGCGCGAGGGGAAGGGATGGAAACACCATATATTTT
NA TRBJ2-2 NA TRBV19 CASSIVSGGPVTGELFF TGTGCCAGTAGTATAGTTTCGGGCGGGCCCGTTACCGGGGAGCTGTTTTTT